The present T cell receptor (beta chain) was sequenced within a study of post-analysis software for immune sequencing data. Study observations and caveats: TRBV segments more frequent in patients than in controls numbered five and included TRBV5-6, TRBV5-1 and TRBV20-1. Controls showed significantly higher normalized Chao1 diversity than did multiple sclerosis patients.

Unique molecular identifiers were present in the TCR beta cDNA libraries. T cells numbering about 0.85 to 11 million gave rise to 450,000 to 550,000 cDNA molecules. TCRdb reprocessed the PCR reads with MiXCR, giving one entry per CDR3 protein. The repertoire holds about 770,000 distinct CDR3 sequences, with approximately 44% as singletons. A single count supports this clonotype. As yet, its antigen is unknown. Compared with germline, one end of the junction differs, possibly owing to a read error. The CDR3 sequence is 16 residues long. Per the germline V gene, CDR1 is DFQATT and CDR2 is SNEGSKA (reference sequence).

This clonotype was sampled from a girl aged 10-17 years with multiple sclerosis. What was sequenced was blood. The chain employs TRBV20-1 and TRBJ1-4, with D possibly matching TRBD1 (5 bases). CDR3 DNA: TGCAGTGCTATGGCACCCGGGACGTCGACTAATGAAAGACTGTTTTTT. It codes for CSAMAPGTSTNERLFF.